This TCR beta chain comes out of a study of CD8 T cells in ankylosing spondylitis. Points from the study as a whole: The study looked at matched synovial fluid samples from ankylosing spondylitis patients. Disease-linked clones were reported to be significantly enriched there. Past research had described some motif variants in reactive arthritis synovial fluid and blood.

CDR1 is SEHNR, CDR2 FQNEAQ, per germline (reference sequence). With 5 bases clipped from V and 9 bases from J, the junction kept 10 bases outside the gene matches. The CDR3 consists of 15 residues. This clonotype was observed many times. Antigen unknown. TCRdb re-called the 5' RACE reads with MiXCR, one entry per CDR3 protein. The repertoire consists of approximately 260,000 distinct CDR3 sequences, with around 9.2% occurring once and the leading ten covering approximately 6.3%. This chain links TRBV7-9 with TRBJ2-1; TRBD2 matches 10 bases. The TCR was taken from a male donor with ankylosing spondylitis or in good health (not recorded which). Sequenced material: blood, either unsorted or a sorted T cell fraction (not recorded which). The CDR3 DNA follows: TGTGCCAGCAGCCTAACTAGCGGGAAGGTCGGTGAGCAGTTCTTC. Protein sequence: CASSLTSGKVGEQFF.